Listed here are 23 T cell receptor beta chains from one sample, sequenced in a study of control samples from healthy donors and cancer patients. Method: immunoSEQ multiplex PCR; TCRdb's copy keeps in-frame clones and lacks some. The top ten hold 25% to 35% of the sample, which has 60,000 to 75,000 clones, 75% to 90% seen once. The sequencing sample was made of blood. These receptors were obtained from a man in his fifties in good health.

The genes are TRBV5-1 and TRBJ2-5; TRBD2 matches at 7 bases. This CDR3 is built from 14 residues. V trimming: 5 bases; J trimming: 1 base; junction bases outside the gene matches: 5. Germline CDR1 SGHRS, CDR2 YFSETQ. The CDR3 protein is CASREAGVQETQYF. Here the CDR3 DNA reads TGCGCCAGCAGGGAGGCGGGAGTCCAAGAGACCCAGTACTTC.

This clone is a singleton in its sample. This chain joins TRBV6-6 and TRBJ2-2; a possible D gene is TRBD1 (6 bases). This CDR3 region has 15 residues. Trimming removed 6 bases at V and 6 bases at J, with 17 bases between. Germline CDR1 is MNHNY and CDR2 is SVGAGI (reference sequence). The CDR3 DNA sequence: TGTGCCAGCAGGGAAAGTTCAGGGGTCCCCGGGGAGCTGTTTTTT. Protein: CASRESSGVPGELFF.

This clone has just one count. The chain is built from TRBV7-9 and TRBJ2-7; perhaps TRBD2 as D (6 bases). The V and J ends lost 3 bases and 4 bases respectively, with 16 bases between them. This CDR3 comprises 15 residues. In germline, CDR1 is SEHNR, CDR2 FQNEAQ (reference sequence). CDR3 sequence: CASSFPAGGTYEQYF. The CDR3 DNA reads as TGTGCCAGCAGCTTCCCAGCCGGGGGTACGTACGAGCAGTACTTC.

This clone was detected only a few times. The chain has TRBV25-1 and TRBJ1-4; 11 bases map to TRBD1. Germline CDR1 reads MGHDK; CDR2 reads SYGVNS. This CDR3 is built from 15 residues. The J segment lost 12 bases and the V segment lost 7 bases, leaving 13 bases of the junction unmatched. In DNA form, the CDR3 reads TGTGCCAGCACCCCGGGACAGGGGGGCTCGGAAGAACTGTTTTTT. Protein sequence: CASTPGQGGSEELFF.

The genes are TRBV28 and TRBJ1-3; possibly TRBD1 for D (6 bases). V was clipped by 6 bases and J by 4 bases, with 10 bases between them. CDR1 is MDHEN and CDR2 is SYDVKM in the germline V gene. This CDR3 spans 13 amino acids. CDR3 residues: CASSTGIGNTIYF. As DNA, the CDR3 is TGTGCCAGCAGCACAGGGATCGGAAACACCATATATTTT.

This chain connects TRBV19 to TRBJ2-7; 10 nucleotides align to TRBD1. The V and J ends lost 4 bases and 7 bases, in that order; junction bases with no gene match: 4. CDR1 and CDR2 from the germline V gene are LNHDA and SQIVND (reference sequence). The CDR3 is 13 residues long. The CDR3 protein is CASSKGQGREQYF. For the CDR3, the DNA is TGTGCCAGTAGTAAGGGACAGGGGAGGGAGCAGTACTTC.

This chain links TRBV28 with TRBJ1-1; 10 positions agree with TRBD1. CDR3 length: 18 residues. Germline values: CDR1 MDHEN, CDR2 SYDVKM. The J segment lost 3 bases and the V segment lost 1 base, leaving 11 bases of the junction unmatched. CDR3 DNA: TGTGCCAGCAGTTTATTCAAAGGACAGGGGGACTTACACACTGAAGCTTTCTTT. Amino acid sequence: CASSLFKGQGDLHTEAFF.

This rearrangement joins TRBV4-3 to TRBJ2-5, with 9 nucleotides matching TRBD1. In germline, CDR1 is LGHNA, CDR2 YSLEER. V lost 1 base, J lost 4 bases, and 7 bases stayed unmatched. This CDR3 is 16 amino acids long. CDR3 sequence reads: CASSQGGQGLSETQYF. Written as DNA, the CDR3 is TGCGCCAGCAGCCAAGGTGGACAGGGGTTATCAGAGACCCAGTACTTC.

The chain carries TRBV5-5 and TRBJ2-1; no definite D call. In germline, CDR1 is SGHKS, CDR2 YYEKEE (reference sequence). The CDR3 is 13 residues long. The V and J ends lost 0 bases and 3 bases respectively, with 4 bases between them. In DNA, the CDR3 is TGTGCCAGCAGCTTGGGAATCTACAATGAGCAGTTCTTC. As protein: CASSLGIYNEQFF.

CDR3 amino acids: CASSSTPTGELFF. The CDR3 DNA reads as TGTGCCAGCAGTTCTACCCCAACCGGGGAGCTGTTTTTT. The chain joins TRBV27 to TRBJ2-2; the D is unclear. Germline V lookup: CDR1 MNHEY, CDR2 SMNVEV (reference sequence). CDR3 length: 13 amino acids. Trimming took 4 bases from V and 5 from J, leaving 8 bases between them.

The table lists this clone with a count of one. V and J are TRBV30 and TRBJ1-2; no reliable D call. This CDR3 is built from 10 residues. The germline V gene encodes CDR1 GTSNPN and CDR2 SVGIG (reference sequence). V was shortened by 2 bases and J by 8 bases, with 6 bases between the two germline ends. The CDR3 DNA follows: TGTGCCTGGAGTAGTGGGGGCTACACCTTC. This encodes CAWSSGGYTF.

J is TRBJ2-5 and V is TRBV6-6; perhaps D is TRBD1 or TRBD2 (5 bases each). The V gene's germline CDR1 is MNHNY and CDR2 SVGAGI (reference sequence). CDR3 size: 15 residues. V was pared by 4 bases and J by 3 bases, with 15 bases between. The CDR3 loop is CASSSPSGPKETQYF. In nucleotides, the CDR3 is TGTGCCAGCAGTTCGCCCTCGGGACCGAAAGAGACCCAGTACTTC.

The table lists this clone with a few counts. The chain carries TRBV19 and TRBJ1-4; tentative D call: TRBD1 (6 bases). The length of the CDR3 is 16 residues. Germline CDR1 reads LNHDA; CDR2 reads SQIVND (reference sequence). Trimming took off 4 bases at V and 5 bases at J, with 17 bases between the two ends. The CDR3 nucleotides are TGTGCCAGTAGTAGAGGACAGAGAGATAGAAATGAAAAACTGTTTTTT. This codes for CASSRGQRDRNEKLFF.

The chain couples TRBV7-8 to TRBJ2-2, with 14 positions matching TRBD2. After removal of 5 bases from V and 7 bases from J, the junction contained 6 bases not matched to a gene. Per the germline V gene, CDR1 is SGHVS and CDR2 is FQNEAQ. There are 16 residues in the CDR3. The CDR3 protein is CASSTGTSGRIGELFF. The CDR3 DNA reads as TGTGCCAGCAGCACCGGGACTAGCGGGAGAATCGGGGAGCTGTTTTTT.

This clone was found once. The chain employs TRBV19 and TRBJ1-3; D remains unclear. The CDR3 contains 12 residues. V lost 8 bases to trimming and J lost 3 bases, with 8 bases between them. The germline V gene encodes CDR1 LNHDA and CDR2 SQIVND (reference sequence). The CDR3 region is CASGTLGNTIYF. In DNA form, the CDR3 reads TGTGCCAGTGGCACCCTTGGAAACACCATATATTTT.

The rearrangement links TRBV5-1 to TRBJ1-1; TRBD1 matches at 7 bases. This CDR3 is built from 13 residues. V dropped 4 bases and J dropped 9; count of bases not matched to a gene: 9. Germline CDR1 and CDR2: SGHRS and YFSETQ. The DNA of the CDR3 is TGCGCCAGCAGCGCGAATCAGGGGGAAAAAGCTTTCTTT. Its translation is CASSANQGEKAFF. Complete variable domain (other parts from reference TRBV5-1 and TRBJ1-1): KAGVTQTPRYLIKTRGQQVTLSCSPISGHRSVSWYQQTPGQGLQFLFEYFSETQRNKGNFPGRFSGRQFSNSRSEMNVSTLELGDSALYLCASSANQGEKAFFGQGTRLTVV.

V is TRBV7-2 and J is TRBJ1-5, with 11 bases identical to TRBD1. Germline CDR1 and CDR2: SGHTA and FQGNSA. Trimming took 0 bases from V and 4 from J; bases not matched to a gene: 11. This CDR3 is 19 amino acids long. The DNA for the CDR3 is TGTGCCAGCAGCTTAGCTGGTGGGGGGACAGGGGGTTTAAATCAGCCCCAGCATTTT. Translated, it gives CASSLAGGGTGGLNQPQHF. The variable domain in full, with the rest retrieved from reference TRBV7-2 and TRBJ1-5, is GAGVSQSPSNKVTEKGKDVELRCDPISGHTALYWYRQSLGQGLEFLIYFQGNSAPDKSGLPSDRFSAERTGGSVSTLTIQRTQQEDSAVYLCASSLAGGGTGGLNQPQHFGDGTRLSIL.

This clone has a single count. The V and J genes are TRBV19 and TRBJ1-2; D not resolved. Germline CDR1 is LNHDA and CDR2 is SQIVND (reference sequence). Trimming stripped 1 base from V and 8 bases from J, with 8 bases between. The CDR3 spans 12 residues. The CDR3 here is CASSIVGAGYTF. The CDR3 DNA reads TGTGCCAGTAGTATAGTCGGAGCGGGCTACACCTTC. The whole variable domain, remainder taken from reference TRBV19 and TRBJ1-2, is DGGITQSPKYLFRKEGQNVTLSCEQNLNHDAMYWYRQDPGQGLRLIYYSQIVNDFQKGDIAEGYSVSREKKESFPLTVTSAQKNPTAFYLCASSIVGAGYTFGSGTRLTVV.

J is TRBJ1-1 and V is TRBV19; D perhaps matches TRBD1 (5 bases). Trimming removed 5 bases at V and 5 bases at J, with 12 bases between. Germline V gene sequence: CDR1 LNHDA, CDR2 SQIVND (reference sequence). CDR3 length: 13 residues. The CDR3 loop reads CASSPDRRTEAFF. CDR3 coding DNA: TGTGCCAGTAGTCCCGACAGACGGACTGAAGCTTTCTTT. The complete variable domain, with remaining parts taken from reference TRBV19 and TRBJ1-1, reads DGGITQSPKYLFRKEGQNVTLSCEQNLNHDAMYWYRQDPGQGLRLIYYSQIVNDFQKGDIAEGYSVSREKKESFPLTVTSAQKNPTAFYLCASSPDRRTEAFFGQGTRLTVV.

The V gene is TRBV4-2, the J gene TRBJ2-7, with TRBD2 matching over 13 bases. The CDR3 consists of 16 residues. J lost 2 bases, V lost 1 base, and 2 bases had no gene match. Germline CDR1 and CDR2: LGHNA and YNFKEQ. The CDR3 sequence: CASSQGLAGGTYEQYF. The CDR3 DNA sequence: TGTGCCAGCAGCCAAGGACTAGCGGGGGGCACCTACGAGCAGTACTTC.

The V call is TRBV6-5, the J call TRBJ2-7, with TRBD1 identical over 7 bases. CDR1 MNHEY and CDR2 SVGAGI come from the germline V gene. J gave up 2 bases and V 5 bases, and 6 bases lay outside the gene matches. This CDR3 is built from 14 residues. DNA for the CDR3: TGTGCCAGCAGTACCCGGGACAGCACCTACGAGCAGTACTTC. Translation: CASSTRDSTYEQYF.

The chain joins TRBV25-1 to TRBJ2-5; D might be TRBD2 (5 bases). Trimming shortened V by 1 base and J by 4 bases, and 19 bases separated the two germline ends. Per the germline V gene, CDR1 is MGHDK and CDR2 is SYGVNS. The length of the CDR3 is 17 residues. CDR3 nucleotides: TGTGCCAGCAGTGAATTTGAGAGAGAGGGATTGGGAGAGACCCAGTACTTC. Protein product: CASSEFEREGLGETQYF. Together with reference TRBV25-1 and TRBJ2-5, the CDR3 gives the full variable domain: EADIYQTPRYLVIGTGKKITLECSQTMGHDKMYWYQQDPGMELHLIHYSYGVNSTEKGDLSSESTVSRIRTEHFPLTLESARPSHTSQYLCASSEFEREGLGETQYFGPGTRLLVL.

This clone has more than one count but fewer than ten. The chain links TRBV6-5 to TRBJ1-5; D ambiguous. The V end was cut by 0 bases, the J end by 6 bases, with 3 bases between. Germline CDR1 is MNHEY and CDR2 is SVGAGI. This CDR3 spans 12 amino acids. The CDR3 here is CASSYSGQPQHF. The CDR3 region has the DNA TGTGCCAGCAGTTACTCAGGTCAGCCCCAGCATTTT.